This entry concerns a single T cell receptor beta chain. Its antigen remains unknown. The data derive from a study of cytomegalovirus exposure and HLA in healthy donors. Study-level information: The use of the same platform for the 110 or so validation repertoires and the 600 to 700 first-cohort repertoires was reported by a later analysis. Study conclusions and caveats: Diagnosis of cytomegalovirus status made by the classifier reportedly showed high specificity and sensitivity. Cytomegalovirus-associated TCR beta chains were listed, numbering some 180. Through in vitro validation, three CMV-associated chains were shown to be specific for CMV antigens.

The repertoire was sequenced with immunoSEQ multiplex PCR; TCRdb's copy has only in-frame clones and lacks some. The sample lists 70,000 or so clones; 94% were seen once. The TCR originated in a woman younger than 35 in good health and CMV-seropositive. Sequenced sample: PBMCs.

This CDR3 reads CASSLALGGNEQFF. As DNA, the CDR3 is TGTGCCAGCAGCTTGGCCTTGGGGGGCAATGAGCAGTTCTTC. This chain connects TRBV5-8 to TRBJ2-1; D is possibly TRBD2 (6 bases). This CDR3 is built from 14 residues. CDR1 is SGHTS, CDR2 YDEGEE, per germline. V gave up 0 bases and J gave up 6 bases, with 10 bases separating them.